These 21 T cell receptor beta chains were all obtained from the same sample, sequenced in a study of human T cells and chemical hapten exposure. Time point meaning: pre-sensitization, week 0. Treatment reported: therapeutic diphenylcyclopropenone sensitization with weekly scalp DPC. TCRdb reanalysed the RACE reads using MiXCR and keeps one entry per CDR3 protein. The top ten hold about 3% of the sample, which has roughly 100,000 distinct CDR3 sequences, roughly a tenth seen once. The sequencing used whole blood, collected in connection with sensitization to the hapten diphenylcyclopropenone (DPC). The origin of the receptors is a woman aged 60 to 75 with alopecia areata. Some clones in this sample may be carry-over from other donors' samples.

This clonotype was seen repeatedly, ten times or more. The chain employs TRBV7-2 and TRBJ2-2; D remains unclear. The V gene lost 5 bases and the J gene lost 0 bases, with 13 bases spanning the gap. The CDR3 is 16 amino acids. From germline, CDR1 is SGHTA and CDR2 FQGNSA. For the CDR3, the DNA is TGTGCCAGCAGCCCGCGAGGAGACCCGAACACCGGGGAGCTGTTTTTT. This gives the protein CASSPRGDPNTGELFF.

This clonotype was recorded many times. V and J are TRBV11-2 and TRBJ2-3; the match to TRBD2 covers 12 bases. This CDR3 is built from 17 residues. CDR1 is SGHAT and CDR2 is FQNNGV in the germline V gene. With 4 bases clipped from V and 1 base from J, the junction kept 6 bases outside the gene matches. This CDR3 reads CASSWALAGGRTDTQYF. Written as DNA, the CDR3 is TGTGCCAGCAGCTGGGCACTAGCGGGGGGCCGCACAGATACGCAGTATTTT.

This clonotype came up many times. The chain couples TRBV19 to TRBJ1-4; 7 bases are shared with TRBD1. Germline CDR1 LNHDA, CDR2 SQIVND (reference sequence). J gave up 2 bases and V 4 bases, and 7 bases lay outside the gene matches. This CDR3 comprises 16 residues. The CDR3 sequence: CASSTRQGNTNEKLFF. CDR3 coding DNA: TGTGCCAGTAGTACCCGACAGGGAAACACTAATGAAAAACTGTTTTTT. Variable domain in full (rest from reference TRBV19 and TRBJ1-4): DGGITQSPKYLFRKEGQNVTLSCEQNLNHDAMYWYRQDPGQGLRLIYYSQIVNDFQKGDIAEGYSVSREKKESFPLTVTSAQKNPTAFYLCASSTRQGNTNEKLFFGSGTQLSVL.

In its sample, this clonotype was seen many times. This chain links TRBV19 with TRBJ2-5; 7 bases are shared with TRBD1. Looked up from germline, CDR1 is LNHDA and CDR2 is SQIVND (reference sequence). With V trimmed by 6 bases and J by 3 bases, 7 bases remained unmatched. This CDR3 is built from 14 residues. DNA for the CDR3: TGTGCCAGTAGCACGAACAGGGGCAAAGAGACCCAGTACTTC. Its protein is CASSTNRGKETQYF.

This chain connects TRBV5-1 to TRBJ1-2; D gene unclear. This CDR3 contains 11 residues. V was pared by 5 bases and J by 6 bases, with 8 bases between. The germline gives CDR1 SGHRS, CDR2 YFSETQ. As DNA, the CDR3 is TGCGCCAGCAGTGGGGTGAATGGCTACACCTTC. Encoded protein: CASSGVNGYTF.

This clonotype was counted ten times or more. The chain carries TRBV7-8 and TRBJ2-5, with no clear D. Per the germline V gene, CDR1 is SGHVS and CDR2 is FQNEAQ. The ends were cut back, 5 bases at V and 9 bases at J, with 19 bases in the middle. The CDR3 extends over 14 amino acids. CDR3: CASSPPRAPKAQYF. The CDR3 DNA reads TGTGCCAGCAGCCCCCCCCGGGCCCCCAAGGCCCAGTACTTC.

This clonotype was found many times. The chain is built from TRBV20-1 and TRBJ1-6, with TRBD1 matching over 7 bases. Looked up from germline, CDR1 is DFQATT and CDR2 is SNEGSKA (reference sequence). The CDR3 has 13 residues. The V gene end was trimmed by 3 bases and the J gene end by 11 bases; junction bases not matched to a gene: 7. The CDR3 DNA reads as TGCAGTGCTAGCCCAGGGGGAAATCCACCCCTCCACTTT. Translated, it gives CSASPGGNPPLHF.

This clonotype appeared a few times. This chain links TRBV20-1 with TRBJ1-1; no definite D call. From germline, CDR1 is DFQATT and CDR2 SNEGSKA (reference sequence). The CDR3 consists of 13 residues. The V end lost 5 bases, the J end lost 2 bases, and 12 bases lay between the germline ends. In nucleotides, the CDR3 is TGCAGTGCTCCCCGTCCAGCAAACACTGAAGCTTTCTTT. Translated, it gives CSAPRPANTEAFF.

This clonotype was picked up many times. The genes are TRBV2 and TRBJ2-7, with D unclear. Germline V gene data show CDR1 as SNHLY and CDR2 as FYNNEI. The CDR3 contains 12 residues. Trimming took 6 bases from V and 4 from J, leaving 10 bases between them. CDR3 sequence reads: CASRKELYEQYF. The CDR3 nucleotides read TGTGCCAGCAGGAAGGAACTATACGAGCAGTACTTC.

This clonotype was counted many times. The chain couples TRBV9 to TRBJ2-1, with 10 bases aligning to TRBD1. CDR1 and CDR2 (germline): SGDLS, YYNGEE. The CDR3 contains 15 residues. V lost 0 bases to trimming and J lost 7 bases; unmatched junction nucleotides: 4. CDR3 nucleotides: TGTGCCAGCAGCGTAGAGGGACAGGGGTCAAATGAGCAGTTCTTC. Translated, it gives CASSVEGQGSNEQFF. The full variable domain, rest sourced from reference TRBV9 and TRBJ2-1, is DSGVTQTPKHLITATGQRVTLRCSPRSGDLSVYWYQQSLDQGLQFLIQYYNGEERAKGNILERFSAQQFPDLHSELNLSSLELGDSALYFCASSVEGQGSNEQFFGPGTRLTVL.

This clonotype occurred many times. The chain joins TRBV5-1 to TRBJ2-1; TRBD2 matches 13 bases. This CDR3 region has 13 residues. Germline trimming cut 3 bases from V and 10 bases from J; bases unmatched to any gene: 1. Germline loops: CDR1 SGHRS, CDR2 YFSETQ. CDR3 sequence: CASSWGLAGEQFF. The CDR3 DNA reads as TGCGCCAGCAGCTGGGGACTAGCGGGGGAGCAGTTCTTC.

The CDR3: CATSRAGAKMNTEAFF. The CDR3, as DNA: TGTGCCACCAGCAGAGCAGGGGCGAAGATGAACACTGAAGCTTTCTTT. V is TRBV15 and J is TRBJ1-1; D possibly corresponds to TRBD1 (6 bases). CDR1 LNHNV and CDR2 YYDKDF come from the germline V gene (reference sequence). V gave up 1 base and J gave up 0 bases, with 12 bases separating them. This CDR3 spans 16 amino acids.

This clonotype occurred many times. This chain links TRBV30 with TRBJ2-1; 10 bases align to TRBD2. V shed 1 base and J 7 bases; nucleotides not matched to a gene: 4. The CDR3 consists of 14 residues. Germline CDR1 reads GTSNPN; CDR2 reads SVGIG (reference sequence). CDR3 sequence reads: CAWSELAGTNEQFF. The DNA for the CDR3 is TGTGCCTGGAGTGAACTAGCGGGGACTAATGAGCAGTTCTTC.

This clonotype was detected ten times or more. The V call is TRBV27, the J call TRBJ2-7; 12 nucleotides line up with TRBD2. With 2 bases clipped from V and 7 bases from J, the junction kept 9 bases outside the gene matches. This CDR3 region has 16 residues. In germline, CDR1 is MNHEY, CDR2 SMNVEV (reference sequence). The CDR3 DNA reads TGTGCCAGCAGTTTACTAGCTAGCGGGGGGGTTCTGGAGCAGTACTTC. Protein product: CASSLLASGGVLEQYF.

This clonotype occurred a few times. J is TRBJ1-1 and V is TRBV18; 9 nucleotides align to TRBD1. J lost 1 base, V lost 3 bases, and 3 bases had no gene match. The CDR3 covers 15 residues. Germline CDR1 and CDR2: KGHSH and LQKENI. In DNA, the CDR3 is TGTGCCAGCTCACCGGGGACAGGGCGGAACACTGAAGCTTTCTTT. Translation: CASSPGTGRNTEAFF.

As regards this clonotype: Sequence at one end of the junction differs from germline and may be a read error. The rearrangement uses TRBV6-5 and TRBJ1-2; no clear D. The CDR3 contains 12 residues. Germline assignment: CDR1 MNHEY and CDR2 SVGAGI. The CDR3 spells CASRYSAYGYTF. DNA of the CDR3: TGTGCCAGCAGGTACTCTGCCTATGGCTACACCTTC.

This clonotype has just a few counts. The chain employs TRBV5-8 and TRBJ1-3; 8 bases match TRBD1. Germline V gene lookup returns CDR1 SGHTS and CDR2 YDEGEE. V gave up 4 bases and J gave up 4 bases; unmatched junction bases: 4. The CDR3 is 14 amino acids. Here the CDR3 DNA reads TGTGCCAGCAGCCGGGGGGACAGGGGAAACACCATATATTTT. Amino acids: CASSRGDRGNTIYF.

This clonotype has more than one count but fewer than ten. The V call is TRBV11-1, the J call TRBJ2-7, with D perhaps given as TRBD1 or TRBD2 (5 bases each). CDR1 and CDR2 from the germline V gene are SGHAT and FQDESV (reference sequence). This CDR3 contains 12 residues. V dropped 8 bases and J dropped 2 bases, with 10 bases sitting between them. The CDR3 spells CASRDGPYEQYF. As DNA, the CDR3 is TGTGCCAGCCGGGACGGCCCCTACGAGCAGTACTTC.

There are many counts of this clonotype. This chain joins TRBV29-1 and TRBJ1-1; maybe TRBD1 (6 bases). Germline V gene lookup returns CDR1 SQVTM and CDR2 ANQGSEA. This CDR3 comprises 12 residues. V lost 4 bases to trimming and J lost 7 bases, with 13 bases between them. The CDR3 bases are TGCAGCGTTGGCCTGCCCAGGGGTGAAGCTTTCTTT. Protein: CSVGLPRGEAFF.

This clonotype showed up many times. The V call is TRBV6-2 or TRBV6-3, the J call TRBJ1-5; D gene ambiguous. Trimming took off 6 bases at V and 3 bases at J, with 15 bases between the two ends. Germline loops: CDR1 MNHEY, CDR2 SVGEGT. This CDR3 has 15 residues. The CDR3 protein is CASRPNAGNNQPQHF. CDR3 DNA: TGTGCCAGCAGACCAAACGCGGGGAACAATCAGCCCCAGCATTTT.

This clonotype was observed many times. The V gene is TRBV3-1, the J gene TRBJ2-3; 7 nucleotides match TRBD2. Germline CDR1 reads LGHDT; CDR2 reads YNNKEL (reference sequence). The CDR3 sequence is 17 residues long. V shed 4 bases and J 2 bases; nucleotides not matched to a gene: 12. CDR3 protein: CASSRTTGTTNTDTQYF. The CDR3 bases are TGTGCCAGCAGCCGCACCACCGGGACTACAAACACAGATACGCAGTATTTT.